The 25 T cell receptor beta chains reported below all come from one sample, sequenced in a study of beta chain features in type 1 diabetes. Reverse transcription of all isolated RNA meant that expressed TCRB transcripts were sequenced. Method: immunoSEQ multiplex PCR; TCRdb's copy keeps in-frame clones and lacks some. Seen here are some 150,000 clones, less than 8.5% observed once, and the top ten hold 1.3% to 1.5%. Specimen: central memory CD4+ T cells from blood. Receptors originate from a woman aged 25 to 45 in good health.

This chain connects TRBV28 to TRBJ1-1, with D uncertain. Looked up from germline, CDR1 is MDHEN and CDR2 is SYDVKM. The CDR3 has 14 residues. Trimming stripped 9 bases from V and 5 bases from J, with 19 bases between. CDR3 DNA sequence: TGTGCCAGTTCGGAAGTGCTAGCTCGTACTGAAGCTTTCTTT. Translating it yields CASSEVLARTEAFF. Combining the CDR3 with reference TRBV28 and TRBJ1-1 gives the whole variable domain DVKVTQSSRYLVKRTGEKVFLECVQDMDHENMFWYRQDPGLGLRLIYFSYDVKMKEKGDIPEGYSVSREKKERFSLILESASTNQTSMYLCASSEVLARTEAFFGQGTRLTVV.

The chain uses TRBV5-6 and TRBJ2-7; tentatively, D is TRBD2 (5 bases). The CDR3 has 15 residues. Deletions cut 4 bases from V and 2 bases from J, with 16 bases between. Per germline, CDR1 SGHDT and CDR2 YYEEEE. CDR3 protein: CASSTGRGRTYEQYF. The CDR3 DNA reads TGTGCCAGCAGCACCGGACGCGGGCGCACCTACGAGCAGTACTTC.

The chain is built from TRBV18 and TRBJ2-2; D ambiguous. The V gene's germline CDR1 is KGHSH and CDR2 LQKENI. The ends were cut back, 6 bases at V and 1 base at J, with 3 bases in the middle. This CDR3 contains 12 residues. The CDR3 nucleotides read TGTGCCAGCTCTAGGAACACCGGGGAGCTGTTTTTT. Its translation is CASSRNTGELFF.

There are many counts of this clone. The J gene is TRBJ2-6, the V gene TRBV10-3; a weak D match, TRBD2 (5 bases). Trimming removed 0 bases at V and 2 bases at J, with 8 bases between. Germline-derived CDR1 and CDR2 are ENHRY and SYGVKD. This CDR3 has 16 amino acids. CDR3 DNA: TGTGCCATCAGTGAGTCGGCGGGTCCTGGGGCCAACGTCCTGACTTTC. As protein: CAISESAGPGANVLTF.

The chain carries TRBV7-9 and TRBJ1-2; 8 bases agree with TRBD1. The CDR3 covers 15 residues. Germline CDR1 SEHNR, CDR2 FQNEAQ (reference sequence). V lost 7 bases to trimming and J lost 5 bases; unmatched junction nucleotides: 12. The CDR3 coding sequence is TGTGCCAGCACCGTCATCGGGACAGGACCTTATGGCTACACCTTC. Its translation is CASTVIGTGPYGYTF.

This clone was detected only a few times. This rearrangement joins TRBV7-2 to TRBJ2-5; D perhaps matches TRBD2 (6 bases). CDR3 length: 16 amino acids. V was shortened by 4 bases and J by 2 bases, with 17 bases between the two germline ends. CDR1 is SGHTA, CDR2 FQGNSA, per germline. CDR3 protein: CASSSQPGLTQETQYF. As DNA, the CDR3 is TGTGCCAGCAGCTCCCAGCCGGGACTGACACAAGAGACCCAGTACTTC.

This clone was seen only a few times. This sequence joins TRBV7-3 and TRBJ2-5; the D gene is possibly TRBD1 (5 bases). Between the trimmed V and J ends, which lost 2 bases and 3 bases, there was a span of 7 bases. Germline lookup yields CDR1 SGHTA and CDR2 FQGTGA. This CDR3 is built from 13 residues. The CDR3 protein is CASSLEQEETQYF. Here the CDR3 DNA reads TGTGCCAGCAGCTTAGAACAGGAAGAGACCCAGTACTTC.

Only a few counts were recorded for this clone. One end of the junction varies from germline; a read error may be responsible. This chain joins TRBV4-1 and TRBJ2-1; unclear D gene. Looked up from germline, CDR1 is MGHRA and CDR2 is YSYEKL. The CDR3 covers 14 residues. In DNA form, the CDR3 reads TGTGCCAGCAGCCAAGATGAGACAAACAATGAGCAGTTCTTC. Encoded protein: CASSQDETNNEQFF.

This clone was counted only a few times. The chain combines TRBV5-1 with TRBJ2-3, with 10 bases aligning to TRBD2. CDR3 length equals 16 residues. The V gene's germline CDR1 is SGHRS and CDR2 YFSETQ. After removal of 5 bases from V and 1 base from J, the junction contained 7 bases not matched to a gene. CDR3 DNA sequence: TGCGCCAGCAGTTTAACCGGGACTAGCGGCACAGATACGCAGTATTTT. Translating it yields CASSLTGTSGTDTQYF. The full variable domain, completed using reference TRBV5-1 and TRBJ2-3, is KAGVTQTPRYLIKTRGQQVTLSCSPISGHRSVSWYQQTPGQGLQFLFEYFSETQRNKGNFPGRFSGRQFSNSRSEMNVSTLELGDSALYLCASSLTGTSGTDTQYFGPGTRLTVL.

V is TRBV4-2 and J is TRBJ2-7, with a weak D call TRBD2 (5 bases). CDR1 LGHNA and CDR2 YNFKEQ come from the germline V gene. The CDR3 spans 15 residues. Trimming pared 0 bases from V and 1 base from J, leaving 10 bases between. CDR3 loop: CASSQDSSGSYEQYF. DNA for the CDR3: TGTGCCAGCAGCCAAGATTCCAGCGGATCCTACGAGCAGTACTTC.

The chain joins TRBV6-5 to TRBJ1-2; 7 nucleotides agree with TRBD1. Germline lookup yields CDR1 MNHEY and CDR2 SVGAGI. The CDR3 runs 14 residues. Trimming took 5 bases from V and 8 from J; bases not matched to a gene: 11. The CDR3 DNA is TGTGCCAGCAGTCTCGACAGGGTTCCACGGGGCTACACCTTC. This encodes CASSLDRVPRGYTF.

This clone was counted only a few times. The rearrangement uses TRBV6-5 and TRBJ1-5; D not certain. V lost 10 bases and J 8 bases, leaving 24 bases between the germline ends. This CDR3 is built from 15 residues. Per germline, CDR1 MNHEY and CDR2 SVGAGI. In DNA, the CDR3 is TGTGCCACCACCGCGAGTGCCGGTCGTCGGGAGCCCCAGCATTTT. Protein sequence: CATTASAGRREPQHF.

The rearrangement uses TRBV5-1 and TRBJ2-5; 16 bases map to TRBD2. This CDR3 spans 20 amino acids. CDR1 SGHRS and CDR2 YFSETQ come from the germline V gene. V lost 4 bases, J lost 1 base, and 13 bases stayed unmatched. In DNA form, the CDR3 reads TGCGCCAGCAGCCAAGAACCGGGACTAGCGGGAGGGAGGGCCCAAGAGACCCAGTACTTC. Encoded protein: CASSQEPGLAGGRAQETQYF.

This clone was counted between two and nine times. The chain combines TRBV30 with TRBJ2-3; the match to TRBD2 covers 13 bases. The germline V gene has CDR1 GTSNPN and CDR2 SVGIG (reference sequence). Trimming removed 4 bases from V and 4 bases from J; junction bases left unmatched: 8. The length of the CDR3 is 16 residues. The CDR3 protein is CAWTRTSGSFPDTQYF. The CDR3 nucleotides read TGTGCCTGGACTAGGACTAGCGGGAGCTTCCCAGATACGCAGTATTTT.

V usage is TRBV2 and J usage is TRBJ2-5; a possible D gene is TRBD2 (5 bases). The V gene's germline CDR1 is SNHLY and CDR2 FYNNEI. Trimming pared 8 bases from V and 0 bases from J, leaving 7 bases between. This CDR3 has 12 amino acids. The CDR3, as DNA: TGTGCCAGCGCCGGGGACCAAGAGACCCAGTACTTC. It translates to CASAGDQETQYF.

This clone was detected only a few times. The chain recombines TRBV6-1 with TRBJ2-7; 7 bases line up with TRBD1. Germline trimming cut 4 bases from V and 2 bases from J; bases unmatched to any gene: 8. The CDR3 is 15 residues long. The germline CDR1 and CDR2 sequences are MNHNS and SASEGT. The CDR3 DNA sequence: TGTGCCAGCAGTGGACGGACAGGTGATGCCTACGAGCAGTACTTC. It translates to CASSGRTGDAYEQYF.

There are a few counts of this clone. The chain carries TRBV14 and TRBJ2-5; D not resolved. The CDR3 covers 15 residues. Germline loops: CDR1 SGHDN, CDR2 FVKESK. V lost 1 base to trimming and J lost 0 bases, with 9 bases between them. CDR3 in DNA: TGTGCCAGCAGCCAAGGGCGCGGATACCAAGAGACCCAGTACTTC. Residues: CASSQGRGYQETQYF.

The sample holds a few counts of this clone. This chain joins TRBV13 and TRBJ2-5, with 7 bases identical to TRBD2. This CDR3 has 16 amino acids. The germline CDR1 and CDR2 sequences are PRHDT and FYEKMQ (reference sequence). V lost 4 bases, J lost 1 base, and 9 bases stayed unmatched. Written as DNA, the CDR3 is TGTGCCAGCAGCTCCGTCCTAGCGGAGATCCAAGAGACCCAGTACTTC. Residues: CASSSVLAEIQETQYF.

This clone was seen a few times. This sequence joins TRBV18 and TRBJ2-1; D is uncertain. The CDR3 has 17 amino acids. CDR1 and CDR2 from the germline V gene are KGHSH and LQKENI. Trimming took 3 bases from V and 0 from J, leaving 15 bases between them. The CDR3 loop reads CASSPPLNWSSYNEQFF. In DNA form, the CDR3 reads TGTGCCAGCTCACCCCCCCTGAACTGGAGCTCCTACAATGAGCAGTTCTTC. Based on the CDR3 plus reference TRBV18 and TRBJ2-1, the full variable domain is NAGVMQNPRHLVRRRGQEARLRCSPMKGHSHVYWYRQLPEEGLKFMVYLQKENIIDESGMPKERFSAEFPKEGPSILRIQQVVRGDSAAYFCASSPPLNWSSYNEQFFGPGTRLTVL.

The chain combines TRBV2 with TRBJ2-5; the match to TRBD1 covers 7 bases. CDR3 length: 12 amino acids. Germline lookup yields CDR1 SNHLY and CDR2 FYNNEI. Trimming cost V 8 bases and J 5 bases; bases outside gene matches: 5. The CDR3 region is CASRTGDETQYF. CDR3 sequence (DNA): TGTGCCAGCCGCACAGGGGATGAGACCCAGTACTTC.

The chain combines TRBV19 with TRBJ2-6; perhaps TRBD1 as D (5 bases). Trimming pared 6 bases from V and 1 base from J, leaving 7 bases between. The CDR3 runs 14 residues. Germline V gives CDR1 LNHDA, CDR2 SQIVND (reference sequence). Written as DNA, the CDR3 is TGTGCCAGTAGAAGGGGTTCTGGGGCCAACGTCCTGACTTTC. Translating gives CASRRGSGANVLTF. The complete variable domain, with remaining parts taken from reference TRBV19 and TRBJ2-6, reads DGGITQSPKYLFRKEGQNVTLSCEQNLNHDAMYWYRQDPGQGLRLIYYSQIVNDFQKGDIAEGYSVSREKKESFPLTVTSAQKNPTAFYLCASRRGSGANVLTFGAGSRLTVL.

This chain uses TRBV13 with TRBJ2-5, with D possibly matching TRBD2 (6 bases). The V end lost 5 bases, the J end lost 5 bases, and 18 bases lay between the germline ends. There are 15 residues in the CDR3. Germline lookup yields CDR1 PRHDT and CDR2 FYEKMQ (reference sequence). The CDR3 DNA sequence: TGTGCCAGCAGCCGCAGGGACGGACGGGGGGAGACCCAGTACTTC. It encodes CASSRRDGRGETQYF.

This clone was seen more than once but under ten times. The chain employs TRBV11-2 and TRBJ1-1; 9 bases are a match to TRBD1. Germline V lookup: CDR1 SGHAT, CDR2 FQNNGV. The CDR3 consists of 13 residues. Trimming at V came to 3 bases and at J to 4 bases, leaving 0 bases not matched to a gene. CDR3 DNA: TGTGCCAGCAGCTTGACAGGGGGCACTGAAGCTTTCTTT. This translates into CASSLTGGTEAFF.

This clone has only a few counts. V and J are TRBV30 and TRBJ1-5; weak D call: TRBD1 (5 bases). The CDR3 spans 13 residues. V was pared by 4 bases and J by 7 bases, with 14 bases between. CDR1 GTSNPN and CDR2 SVGIG come from the germline V gene (reference sequence). CDR3 sequence reads: CAWNPRVGQPQHF. In DNA form, the CDR3 reads TGTGCCTGGAATCCCAGGGTAGGGCAGCCCCAGCATTTT.

The chain carries TRBV28 and TRBJ1-2; no clear D gene. The V and J ends lost 8 bases and 5 bases respectively, with 9 bases between them. The length of the CDR3 is 11 residues. Germline V lookup: CDR1 MDHEN, CDR2 SYDVKM. The CDR3 spells CASGPLYGYTF. The CDR3 DNA reads as TGTGCCAGCGGGCCGTTATATGGCTACACCTTC.